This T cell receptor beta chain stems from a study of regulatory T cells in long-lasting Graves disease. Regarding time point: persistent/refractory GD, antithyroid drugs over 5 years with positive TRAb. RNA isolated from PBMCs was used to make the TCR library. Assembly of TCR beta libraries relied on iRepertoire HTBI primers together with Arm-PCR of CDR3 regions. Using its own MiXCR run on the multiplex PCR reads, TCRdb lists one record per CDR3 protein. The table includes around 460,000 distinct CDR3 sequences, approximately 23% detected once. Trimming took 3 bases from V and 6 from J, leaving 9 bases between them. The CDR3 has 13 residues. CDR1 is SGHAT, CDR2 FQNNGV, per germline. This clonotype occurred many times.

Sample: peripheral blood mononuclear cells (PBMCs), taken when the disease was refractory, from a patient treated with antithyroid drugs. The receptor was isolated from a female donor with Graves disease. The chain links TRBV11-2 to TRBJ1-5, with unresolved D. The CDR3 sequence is CASSFSWGQPQHF. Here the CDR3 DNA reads TGTGCCAGCAGCTTTAGTTGGGGTCAGCCCCAGCATTTT.